This T cell receptor (beta chain) was observed in a study of metastatic and nonmetastatic thyroid tumors. Study-wide results and limits: For both blood and tumor, malignant thyroid tumors reportedly showed significantly higher TCR beta diversity than benign nodules did.

This clone was seen at least ten times. Its antigen remains unidentified. TCRdb re-called the PCR reads through MiXCR. The table shows more than 10,000 clones, with 25% to 35% occurring only once. The CDR3 runs 13 residues. Per the germline V gene, CDR1 is MDHEN and CDR2 is SYDVKM. The ends were cut back, 5 bases at V and 4 bases at J, with 8 bases in the middle. Treatment of any kind had been given to no patient before thyroid surgery. The rearrangement links TRBV28 to TRBJ2-2, with D hard to call. The sequence derives from a female donor with papillary thyroid cancer or a benign thyroid nodule (not recorded which). Some clones in this sample may be carry-over from other donors' samples. The sequencing sample was made of tumor tissue. CDR3 DNA sequence: TGTGCCAGCAGTCCCCGGGCCACCGGGGAGCTGTTTTTT. This encodes CASSPRATGELFF.